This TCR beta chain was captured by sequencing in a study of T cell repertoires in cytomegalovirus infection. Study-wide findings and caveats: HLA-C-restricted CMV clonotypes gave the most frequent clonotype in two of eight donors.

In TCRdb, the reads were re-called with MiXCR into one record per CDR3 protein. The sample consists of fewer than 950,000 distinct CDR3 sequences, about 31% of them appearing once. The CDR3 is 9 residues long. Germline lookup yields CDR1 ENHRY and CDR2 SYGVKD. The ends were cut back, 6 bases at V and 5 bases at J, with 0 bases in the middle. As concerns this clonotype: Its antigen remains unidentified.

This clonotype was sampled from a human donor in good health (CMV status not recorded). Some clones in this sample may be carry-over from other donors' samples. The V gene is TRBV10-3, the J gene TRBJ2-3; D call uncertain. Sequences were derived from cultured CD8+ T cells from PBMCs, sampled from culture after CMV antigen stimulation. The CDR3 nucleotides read TGTGCCATCAGAGATACGCAGTATTTT. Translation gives CAIRDTQYF.